This T cell receptor beta chain derives from a study of cytomegalovirus exposure and HLA in healthy donors. The study, taken as a whole, reports: In vitro work confirmed that a few CMV-associated chains recognize CMV antigens. Investigators reported more than 150 TCR beta chains as tied to cytomegalovirus. Among donors in an Asian-associated ancestry cluster, a later analysis reportedly found fewer N-insertions than the roughly 610-donor mean.

As to this clone: The antigen remains unidentified.

This PCR relied on a set of 60 Vbeta primers and 13 Jbeta primers. TCRdb's table, derived via immunoSEQ multiplex PCR, lists solely in-frame clones and lacks some. The sample records 110,000 to 150,000 clones, about 70% being singletons. Deletions cut 3 bases from V and 7 bases from J, with 13 bases between. CDR3 length: 13 amino acids. Germline V lookup: CDR1 MDHEN, CDR2 SYDVKM. This receptor was identified in a woman aged 40 to 49 in good health and CMV-seronegative. The sample comprised PBMCs. The rearrangement links TRBV28 to TRBJ2-7; TRBD2 is a possible D gene (6 bases). The CDR3 here is CASSLDRGKEQYF. As DNA, the CDR3 is TGTGCCAGCAGTTTGGACCGGGGGAAGGAGCAGTACTTC.